These 10 T cell receptor beta chains were sequenced from one sample in a study of human T cells and chemical hapten exposure. Time point given: patch test 3, about 24 weeks after DPC sensitization. As to treatment: therapeutic diphenylcyclopropenone sensitization with weekly scalp DPC. TCRdb independently ran MiXCR on the RACE reads; one entry per CDR3 protein. This sample carries 85,000 to 100,000 distinct CDR3 sequences, roughly 27% of them seen once, and the ten largest clones take 10%. The input for sequencing was whole blood, taken in connection with sensitization to the hapten diphenylcyclopropenone (DPC). The receptors were sampled from a man aged 35 to 55 with alopecia areata. Some clones in this sample may be carry-over from other donors' samples.

The chain combines TRBV20-1 with TRBJ1-6; a possible D gene is TRBD1 (6 bases). Germline-derived CDR1 and CDR2 are DFQATT and SNEGSKA (reference sequence). The V end was cut by 4 bases, the J end by 4 bases, with 14 bases between. The CDR3 runs 15 residues. CDR3: CSAIDTGTYNSPLHF. The CDR3 DNA reads TGCAGTGCTATCGATACAGGGACATATAATTCACCCCTCCACTTT.

This clonotype has more than one count but fewer than ten. The chain combines TRBV20-1 with TRBJ2-7; D call uncertain. Trimming took 1 base from V and 6 from J, leaving 16 bases between them. The CDR3 has 14 amino acids. In germline, CDR1 is DFQATT, CDR2 SNEGSKA (reference sequence). The CDR3 loop is CSARGTVPGLEQYF. The DNA of the CDR3 is TGCAGTGCTAGAGGGACGGTTCCGGGCCTCGAGCAGTACTTC.

The J gene is TRBJ1-1, the V gene TRBV6-2 or TRBV6-3; D remains unclear. The CDR3 is 11 residues long. Germline V gene lookup returns CDR1 MNHEY and CDR2 SVGEGT. V lost 5 bases to trimming and J lost 4 bases, with 5 bases between them. In DNA, the CDR3 is TGTGCCAGCAGTCGTCTCACTGAAGCTTTCTTT. This encodes CASSRLTEAFF.

In its sample, this clonotype was seen many times. The chain joins TRBV28 to TRBJ1-1; D remains unclear. The CDR3 is 15 amino acids. Germline-derived CDR1 and CDR2 are MDHEN and SYDVKM. V was shortened by 9 bases and J by 1 base, with 18 bases between the two germline ends. This CDR3 reads CASSTPRGRNTEAFF. The CDR3 coding sequence is TGTGCCAGTTCTACCCCCCGGGGAAGGAACACTGAAGCTTTCTTT.

This clonotype was seen many times. The rearrangement uses TRBV12-3 or TRBV12-4 and TRBJ2-3; no firm D call. V lost 1 base to trimming and J lost 2 bases, with 4 bases between them. The CDR3 runs to 13 residues. CDR3 residues: CASSLGNTDTQYF. CDR3 bases: TGTGCCAGCAGTTTAGGCAACACAGATACGCAGTATTTT.

In its sample, this clonotype was seen a few times. This chain uses TRBV7-2 with TRBJ1-3; 8 positions match TRBD1. V gave up 1 base and J gave up 0 bases; unmatched junction bases: 5. Germline V gives CDR1 SGHTA, CDR2 FQGNSA. This CDR3 has 17 residues. Written as DNA, the CDR3 is TGTGCCAGCAGCTTAGGGAGACAGGGGAGCTCTGGAAACACCATATATTTT. Translating it yields CASSLGRQGSSGNTIYF.

The chain joins TRBV11-2 to TRBJ2-1; TRBD2 agrees at 12 bases. V was pared by 2 bases and J by 6 bases, with 8 bases of the junction left unmatched. The CDR3 spans 17 residues. The germline CDR1 and CDR2 sequences are SGHAT and FQNNGV. The CDR3 loop reads CASSLFKLAGGGNEQFF. The CDR3, as DNA: TGTGCCAGCAGCTTATTTAAACTAGCGGGAGGTGGCAATGAGCAGTTCTTC.

J is TRBJ1-5 and V is TRBV6-5; D is perhaps TRBD1 (6 bases). The CDR3 has 14 amino acids. Germline values: CDR1 MNHEY, CDR2 SVGAGI. Trimming took 5 bases from V and 6 from J, leaving 14 bases between them. CDR3 bases: TGTGCCAGCAGTAGCAGGGGAGGCGGTCAGCCCCAGCATTTT. Translation: CASSSRGGGQPQHF.

This clonotype was detected only once. The chain employs TRBV12-3 or TRBV12-4 and TRBJ2-3, with 12 bases identical to TRBD2. Unmatched junction bases numbered 5, after V lost 2 bases and J lost 2 bases. The CDR3 has 17 amino acids. The DNA for the CDR3 is TGTGCCAGCAGTTTACCAGGACTAGCGGGGAACACAGATACGCAGTATTTT. Its translation: CASSLPGLAGNTDTQYF.

The chain is built from TRBV18 and TRBJ1-4; TRBD1 aligns across 7 bases. Germline loops: CDR1 KGHSH, CDR2 LQKENI. This CDR3 has 13 residues. V shed 6 bases and J 6 bases; nucleotides not matched to a gene: 4. This CDR3 reads CASSRGRDEKLFF. The CDR3 DNA reads as TGTGCCAGCTCGAGGGGGCGAGATGAAAAACTGTTTTTT.